What follows are 4 T cell receptor beta chains derived from one specimen sequenced in a study of blood T cell repertoires in COVID-19. TCRdb keeps only in-frame clones here, not all; method: immunoSEQ multiplex PCR. The profile shows roughly 140,000 clones, more than 65% of them singletons. What was sequenced was peripheral blood. The receptors come from a woman between 45 and 65 years old in a cohort sampled during active or convalescent COVID-19.

The chain joins TRBV20-1 to TRBJ2-5; possible D gene TRBD2, 6 bases. In germline, CDR1 is DFQATT, CDR2 SNEGSKA (reference sequence). The CDR3 loop spans 13 amino acids. V was cut by 3 bases and J by 4 bases, with 12 bases left in between. The CDR3 sequence is CSASRGAAETQYF. The DNA of the CDR3 is TGCAGTGCTAGTCGCGGGGCGGCAGAGACCCAGTACTTC.

As DNA, the CDR3 is TGTGCCAGCAGCGTAGCGGGGAAAGAGACCCAGTACTTC. Translating it yields CASSVAGKETQYF. The gene calls are TRBV9 and TRBJ2-5, with a weak D call TRBD2 (5 bases). The CDR3 runs 13 residues. Trimming pared 0 bases from V and 3 bases from J, leaving 6 bases between. Looked up from germline, CDR1 is SGDLS and CDR2 is YYNGEE.

A few counts support this clone. This chain connects TRBV5-4 to TRBJ1-2; 7 bases map to TRBD1. Germline V gene sequence: CDR1 SGHNT, CDR2 YYREEE (reference sequence). The CDR3 sequence is 14 residues long. V was pared by 7 bases and J by 5 bases, with 11 bases of the junction left unmatched. The CDR3 DNA reads TGTGCCAGCGGAGGGGGACAGCGGCTGTATGGCTACACCTTC. It encodes CASGGGQRLYGYTF.

In DNA, the CDR3 is TGTGCCTGGAGTGTGAGGGATGGCTACACCTTC. It yields the protein CAWSVRDGYTF. The chain is built from TRBV30 and TRBJ1-2, with D unresolved. Germline V gives CDR1 GTSNPN, CDR2 SVGIG (reference sequence). Between the trimmed V and J ends, which lost 0 bases and 6 bases, there was a span of 5 bases. This CDR3 has 11 residues.